These 21 T cell receptor beta chains were sequenced from one sample in a study of PD-L1 blockade in urothelial cancer. Assay: immunoSEQ multiplex PCR; the TCRdb copy retains only in-frame clones and omits some. The sample lists tens of thousands of clones, around 90% occurring once. As to time point: peripheral blood 6 weeks after treatment start. The sequencing used PBMCs, collected around atezolizumab (anti-PD-L1) treatment. The receptors derive from an elderly woman with urothelial cancer.

V and J are TRBV6-1 and TRBJ2-5, with 8 nucleotides matching TRBD2. Germline loops: CDR1 MNHNS, CDR2 SASEGT. The length of the CDR3 is 12 residues. V lost 7 bases and J lost 5; bases outside the gene matches: 3. CDR3 residues: CASTAGVETQYF. The CDR3 region has the DNA TGTGCCAGCACAGCGGGAGTGGAGACCCAGTACTTC.

A word on this clone: The identical CDR3 is also encoded by other nucleotide sequences in the sample. The V call is TRBV5-8, the J call TRBJ2-5; 7 bases match TRBD1. The germline CDR1 and CDR2 sequences are SGHTS and YDEGEE. Trimming at V came to 2 bases and at J to 5 bases, leaving 3 bases not matched to a gene. There are 13 residues in the CDR3. In nucleotides, the CDR3 is TGTGCCAGCAGCTTTACAGGGGTGGAGACCCAGTACTTC. Residues: CASSFTGVETQYF.

V and J are TRBV5-1 and TRBJ2-1, with 7 bases that match TRBD2. Germline CDR1 reads SGHRS; CDR2 reads YFSETQ. The CDR3 is 14 amino acids. Germline trimming cut 5 bases from V and 7 bases from J; bases unmatched to any gene: 9. The CDR3 DNA is TGCGCCAGCAGATCCGGGACTACCTCTAATGAGCAGTTCTTC. It yields the protein CASRSGTTSNEQFF.

CDR3 nucleotide sequence: TGTGCCAGCCGGACAGGGGGCAGTGAAAAACTGTTTTTT. Its protein is CASRTGGSEKLFF. V is TRBV28 and J is TRBJ1-4, with 11 bases lining up with TRBD1. This CDR3 is built from 13 residues. Trimming removed 8 bases from V and 7 bases from J; junction bases left unmatched: 3. CDR1 and CDR2 (germline): MDHEN, SYDVKM.

The chain joins TRBV5-6 to TRBJ1-4; weak D call: TRBD1 (5 bases). CDR1 and CDR2 (germline): SGHDT, YYEEEE. Deletions cut 2 bases from V and 3 bases from J, with 11 bases between. The CDR3 has 15 residues. The CDR3 reads CASSLLGQPNEKLFF. CDR3 coding DNA: TGTGCCAGCAGCTTATTGGGGCAGCCTAATGAAAAACTGTTTTTT. Filled out from reference TRBV5-6 and TRBJ1-4, the complete variable domain reads DAGVTQSPTHLIKTRGQQVTLRCSPKSGHDTVSWYQQALGQGPQFIFQYYEEEERQRGNFPDRFSGHQFPNYSSELNVNALLLGDSALYLCASSLLGQPNEKLFFGSGTQLSVL.

J is TRBJ2-5 and V is TRBV18; 11 nucleotides line up with TRBD2. Germline trimming cut 0 bases from V and 1 base from J; bases unmatched to any gene: 4. The CDR3 has 17 amino acids. In germline, CDR1 is KGHSH, CDR2 LQKENI. The CDR3 DNA is TGTGCCAGCTCACCACCGTCTAGCGGGAGGACCCAAGAGACCCAGTACTTC. This translates into CASSPPSSGRTQETQYF.

The chain uses TRBV19 and TRBJ2-6, with 8 bases lining up with TRBD2. The V segment lost 6 bases and the J segment 1 base; nucleotides outside the gene matches: 8. Germline V gene sequence: CDR1 LNHDA, CDR2 SQIVND (reference sequence). The CDR3 totals 17 residues. This CDR3 is CASRVRGGASGANVLTF. Here the CDR3 DNA reads TGTGCCAGTAGGGTCCGGGGGGGCGCATCTGGGGCCAACGTCCTGACTTTC.

The chain uses TRBV6-6 and TRBJ1-1; possibly TRBD1 for D (6 bases). The CDR3 sequence is 16 residues long. Trimming pared 5 bases from V and 0 bases from J, leaving 16 bases between. CDR1 and CDR2 from the germline V gene are MNHNY and SVGAGI (reference sequence). CDR3 in DNA: TGTGCCAGCAGTCTTGGGGGCGAAATTCTGAACACTGAAGCTTTCTTT. Translation: CASSLGGEILNTEAFF.

The chain carries TRBV2 and TRBJ2-6; 8 bases are a match to TRBD1. V was clipped by 6 bases and J by 3 bases; unmatched bases: 10. CDR1 SNHLY and CDR2 FYNNEI come from the germline V gene. The CDR3 has 17 amino acids. CDR3 DNA sequence: TGTGCCAGCAGCCAAGACAGGGGAGGTTTTGGGGCCAACGTCCTGACTTTC. It is translated as CASSQDRGGFGANVLTF. The full variable domain, with the rest looked up from reference TRBV2 and TRBJ2-6, is EPEVTQTPSHQVTQMGQEVILRCVPISNHLYFYWYRQILGQKVEFLVSFYNNEISEKSEIFDDQFSVERPDGSNFTLKIRSTKLEDSAMYFCASSQDRGGFGANVLTFGAGSRLTVL.

This sequence joins TRBV7-9 and TRBJ1-5; possibly TRBD1 for D (6 bases). Trimming removed 5 bases at V and 8 bases at J, with 13 bases between. CDR1 is SEHNR and CDR2 is FQNEAQ in the germline V gene (reference sequence). The CDR3 consists of 13 residues. The CDR3 reads CASSPTTGKPQHF. The CDR3 DNA sequence: TGTGCCAGCAGCCCCACCACAGGGAAGCCCCAGCATTTT.

The chain is built from TRBV6-6 and TRBJ1-5, with TRBD1 identical over 8 bases. The CDR3 runs 14 residues. Germline CDR1 reads MNHNY; CDR2 reads SVGAGI (reference sequence). Trimming at V came to 7 bases and at J to 5 bases, leaving 7 bases not matched to a gene. The CDR3 sequence: CASKERQGHQPQHF. The CDR3 region has the DNA TGTGCCAGCAAGGAAAGACAGGGGCATCAGCCCCAGCATTTT.

The chain combines TRBV6-6 with TRBJ1-1, with 9 bases lining up with TRBD1. Germline V gives CDR1 MNHNY, CDR2 SVGAGI (reference sequence). Losses at the gene ends were 5 bases for V and 4 bases for J; bases not matched to a gene: 8. This CDR3 has 15 amino acids. Here the CDR3 reads CASSTTGTGSTEAFF. The CDR3 DNA is TGTGCCAGCAGTACCACCGGGACAGGGTCCACTGAAGCTTTCTTT.

This sequence joins TRBV28 and TRBJ2-7; D might be TRBD1 (6 bases). The V gene lost 1 base and the J gene lost 7 bases, with 11 bases spanning the gap. CDR3 size: 13 residues. Germline V gene lookup returns CDR1 MDHEN and CDR2 SYDVKM. CDR3 DNA sequence: TGTGCCAGCAGTTTATTGGGGGCGGGTGAGCAGTACTTC. This encodes CASSLLGAGEQYF.

The chain has TRBV19 and TRBJ2-7, with 10 bases aligning to TRBD2. The CDR3 covers 16 residues. Germline V lookup: CDR1 LNHDA, CDR2 SQIVND (reference sequence). The V and J ends lost 3 bases and 7 bases, in that order; junction bases with no gene match: 12. This CDR3 reads CASSMNGLAGEDEQYF. Here the CDR3 DNA reads TGTGCCAGTAGTATGAACGGGCTAGCGGGAGAAGATGAGCAGTACTTC.

J is TRBJ2-1 and V is TRBV10-1, with a tentative D call TRBD2 (6 bases). Germline CDR1 and CDR2: WNHNN and SYGVQD (reference sequence). The CDR3 is made up of 14 amino acids. V dropped 6 bases and J dropped 8 bases, with 17 bases sitting between them. CDR3 coding DNA: TGCGCCAGCAGGTCTTCAGGGACTGGTGATGAGCAGTTCTTC. It translates to CASRSSGTGDEQFF.

This sequence joins TRBV7-9 and TRBJ1-2, with 12 bases identical to TRBD1. The V gene end was trimmed by 5 bases and the J gene end by 3 bases; junction bases not matched to a gene: 13. The CDR3 loop spans 18 amino acids. Germline V gene sequence: CDR1 SEHNR, CDR2 FQNEAQ (reference sequence). CDR3 region: CASSADLPGQGADYGYTF. CDR3 coding DNA: TGTGCCAGCAGCGCCGATTTACCGGGACAGGGGGCAGACTATGGCTACACCTTC.

The chain combines TRBV6-1 with TRBJ1-4; D uncertain. This CDR3 spans 14 amino acids. CDR1 is MNHNS and CDR2 is SASEGT in the germline V gene. Trimming removed 6 bases at V and 8 bases at J, with 16 bases between. CDR3 DNA: TGTGCCAGCAGGGAGGGTTGGGGAGGCGAAAAACTGTTTTTT. This sequence encodes CASREGWGGEKLFF.

The DNA of the CDR3 is TGTGCCAGCAGCCTCGGACAGGGGGCTTACACTGAAGCTTTCTTT. Amino acid sequence: CASSLGQGAYTEAFF. The chain employs TRBV7-3 and TRBJ1-1, with TRBD1 matching over 11 bases. Trimming removed 5 bases from V and 3 bases from J; junction bases left unmatched: 5. Germline-derived CDR1 and CDR2 are SGHTA and FQGTGA. The CDR3 has 15 residues.

The CDR3, as DNA: TGTGCCAGCAGCTTAACCCTGACAGGGGTGAACACTGAAGCTTTCTTT. Protein product: CASSLTLTGVNTEAFF. J is TRBJ1-1 and V is TRBV7-9; TRBD1 agrees at 8 bases. Germline V gene lookup returns CDR1 SEHNR and CDR2 FQNEAQ (reference sequence). The CDR3 is 16 amino acids. V lost 2 bases, J lost 0 bases, and 5 bases stayed unmatched.

The V and J genes are TRBV19 and TRBJ1-1; D call uncertain. CDR1 and CDR2 from the germline V gene are LNHDA and SQIVND (reference sequence). The length of the CDR3 is 15 residues. Trimming removed 6 bases from V and 1 base from J, with 15 bases in between. CDR3 sequence reads: CASSRVIVGNTEAFF. The CDR3 coding sequence is TGTGCCAGTAGCCGGGTCATTGTTGGGAACACTGAAGCTTTCTTT.

This chain connects TRBV28 to TRBJ1-1; D remains unclear. Trimming took off 1 base at V and 8 bases at J, with 5 bases between the two ends. The germline gives CDR1 MDHEN, CDR2 SYDVKM. This CDR3 region has 11 residues. The CDR3: CASSLFREAFF. CDR3 nucleotides: TGTGCCAGCAGTTTATTCAGGGAAGCTTTCTTT.